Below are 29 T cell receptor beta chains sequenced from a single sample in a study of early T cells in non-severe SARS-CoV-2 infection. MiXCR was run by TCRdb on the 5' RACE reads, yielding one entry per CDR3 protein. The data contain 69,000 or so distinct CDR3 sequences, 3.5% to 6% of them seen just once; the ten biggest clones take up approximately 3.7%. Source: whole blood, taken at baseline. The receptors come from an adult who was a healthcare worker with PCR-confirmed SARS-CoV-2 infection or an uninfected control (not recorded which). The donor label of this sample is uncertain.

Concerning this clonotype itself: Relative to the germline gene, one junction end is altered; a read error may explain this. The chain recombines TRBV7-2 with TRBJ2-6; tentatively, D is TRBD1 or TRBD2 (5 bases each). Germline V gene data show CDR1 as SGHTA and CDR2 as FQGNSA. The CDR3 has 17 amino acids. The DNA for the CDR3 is TGTGCCAGCAGCTTAACATACGGGTACTCAGGGACCAACGTCCTGACATTC. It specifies CASSLTYGYSGTNVLTF.

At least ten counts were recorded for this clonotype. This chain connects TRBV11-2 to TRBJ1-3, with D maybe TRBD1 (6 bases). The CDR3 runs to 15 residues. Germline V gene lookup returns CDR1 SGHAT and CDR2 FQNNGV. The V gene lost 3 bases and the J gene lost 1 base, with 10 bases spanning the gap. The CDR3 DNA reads TGTGCCAGCAGCTTGTTAACAGGGTCTGGAAACACCATATATTTT. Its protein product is CASSLLTGSGNTIYF.

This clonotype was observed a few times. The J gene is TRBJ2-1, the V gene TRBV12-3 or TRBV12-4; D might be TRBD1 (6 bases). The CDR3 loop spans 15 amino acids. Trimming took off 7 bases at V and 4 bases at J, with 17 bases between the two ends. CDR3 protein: CASTSTGRTYNEQFF. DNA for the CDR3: TGTGCCAGCACTTCAACAGGGCGGACATACAATGAGCAGTTCTTC.

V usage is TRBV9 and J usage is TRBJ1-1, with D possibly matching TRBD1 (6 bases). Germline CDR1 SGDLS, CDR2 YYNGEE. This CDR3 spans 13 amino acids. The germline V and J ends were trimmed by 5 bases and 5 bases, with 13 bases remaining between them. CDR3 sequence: CASRVQGGTEAFF. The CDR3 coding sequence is TGTGCCAGCAGAGTCCAAGGGGGGACTGAAGCTTTCTTT.

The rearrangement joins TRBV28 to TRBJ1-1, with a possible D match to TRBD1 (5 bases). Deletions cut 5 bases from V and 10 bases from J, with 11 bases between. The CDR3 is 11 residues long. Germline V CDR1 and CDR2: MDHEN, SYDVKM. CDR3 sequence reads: CASSINQGAFF. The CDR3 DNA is TGTGCCAGCAGTATCAATCAGGGAGCTTTCTTT.

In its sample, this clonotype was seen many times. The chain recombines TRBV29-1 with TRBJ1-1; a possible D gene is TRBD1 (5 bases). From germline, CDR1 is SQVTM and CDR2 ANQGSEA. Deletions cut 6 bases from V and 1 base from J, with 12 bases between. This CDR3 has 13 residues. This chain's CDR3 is CSVAITGNTEAFF. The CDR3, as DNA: TGCAGCGTCGCCATTACAGGGAACACTGAAGCTTTCTTT.

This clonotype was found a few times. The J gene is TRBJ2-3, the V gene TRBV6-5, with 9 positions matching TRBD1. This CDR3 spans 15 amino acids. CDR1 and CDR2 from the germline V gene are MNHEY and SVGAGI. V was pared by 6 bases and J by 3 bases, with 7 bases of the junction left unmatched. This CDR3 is CASRPGQGGTDTQYF. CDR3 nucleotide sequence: TGTGCCAGCAGACCGGGACAGGGAGGTACAGATACGCAGTATTTT.

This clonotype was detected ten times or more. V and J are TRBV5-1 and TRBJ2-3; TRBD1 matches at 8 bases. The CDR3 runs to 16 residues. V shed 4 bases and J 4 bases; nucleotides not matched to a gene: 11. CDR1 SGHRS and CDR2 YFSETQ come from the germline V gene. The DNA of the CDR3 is TGCGCCAGCAGCCTCGGTCGCAGGGGGCGCGCAGATACGCAGTATTTT. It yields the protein CASSLGRRGRADTQYF.

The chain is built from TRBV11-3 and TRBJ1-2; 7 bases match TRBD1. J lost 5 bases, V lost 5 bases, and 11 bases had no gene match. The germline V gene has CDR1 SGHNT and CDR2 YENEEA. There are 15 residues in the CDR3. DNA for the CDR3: TGTGCCAGCAGCCGTCGGGACAGACATTTATATGGCTACACCTTC. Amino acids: CASSRRDRHLYGYTF.

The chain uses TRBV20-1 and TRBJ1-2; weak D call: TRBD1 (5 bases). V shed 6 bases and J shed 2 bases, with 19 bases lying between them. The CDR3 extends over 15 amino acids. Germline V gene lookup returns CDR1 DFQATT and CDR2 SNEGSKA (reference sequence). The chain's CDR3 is CSARSLGGKNYGYTF. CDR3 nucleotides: TGCAGTGCCAGAAGCTTGGGGGGGAAGAACTATGGCTACACCTTC.

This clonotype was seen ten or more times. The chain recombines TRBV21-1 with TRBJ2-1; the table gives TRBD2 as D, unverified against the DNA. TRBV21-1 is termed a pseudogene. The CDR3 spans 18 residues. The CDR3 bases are TGTGCCAGCAGCACTAATCCGGGGCACAGGACTAGCGGAAATGAGCAGTTCTTC. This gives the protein CASSTNPGHRTSGNEQFF.

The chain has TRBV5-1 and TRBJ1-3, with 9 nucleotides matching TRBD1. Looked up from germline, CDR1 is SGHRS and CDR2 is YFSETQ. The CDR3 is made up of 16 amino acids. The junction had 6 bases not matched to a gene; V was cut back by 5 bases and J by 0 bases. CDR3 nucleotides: TGCGCCAGCAGAGGGACAGGGATGAGCTCTGGAAACACCATATATTTT. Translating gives CASRGTGMSSGNTIYF.

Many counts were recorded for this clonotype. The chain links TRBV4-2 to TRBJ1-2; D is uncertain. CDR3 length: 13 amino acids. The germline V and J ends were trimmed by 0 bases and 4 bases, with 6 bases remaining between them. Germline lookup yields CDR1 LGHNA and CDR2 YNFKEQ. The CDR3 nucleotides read TGTGCCAGCAGCCAAGACGGTCTCTATGGCTACACCTTC. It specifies CASSQDGLYGYTF.

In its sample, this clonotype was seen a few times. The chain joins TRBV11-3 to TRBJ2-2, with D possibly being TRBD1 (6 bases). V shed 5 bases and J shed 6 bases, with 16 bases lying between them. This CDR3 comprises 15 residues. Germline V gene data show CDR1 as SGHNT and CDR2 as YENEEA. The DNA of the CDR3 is TGTGCCAGCAGCCGCAGGGGAATAATGCCCGGGGAGCTGTTTTTT. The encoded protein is CASSRRGIMPGELFF.

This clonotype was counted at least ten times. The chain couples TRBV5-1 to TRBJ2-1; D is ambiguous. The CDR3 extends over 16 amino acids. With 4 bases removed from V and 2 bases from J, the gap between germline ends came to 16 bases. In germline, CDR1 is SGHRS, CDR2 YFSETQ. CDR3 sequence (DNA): TGCGCCAGCAGCCAGCCCATGAGGACGGCCTACAATGAGCAGTTCTTC. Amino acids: CASSQPMRTAYNEQFF.

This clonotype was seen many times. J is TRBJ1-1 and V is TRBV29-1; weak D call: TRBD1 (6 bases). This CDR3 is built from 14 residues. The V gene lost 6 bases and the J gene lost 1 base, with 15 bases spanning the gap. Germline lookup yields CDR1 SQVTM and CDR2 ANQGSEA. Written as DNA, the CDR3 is TGCAGCGTAACGACAGGAGTCCAGAACACTGAAGCTTTCTTT. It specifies CSVTTGVQNTEAFF.

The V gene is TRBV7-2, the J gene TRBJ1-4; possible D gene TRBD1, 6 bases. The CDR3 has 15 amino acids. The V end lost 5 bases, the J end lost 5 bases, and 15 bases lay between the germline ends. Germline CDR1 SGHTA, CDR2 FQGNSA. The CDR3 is CASSPAAGGNEKLFF. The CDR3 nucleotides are TGTGCCAGCAGCCCCGCGGCGGGGGGCAATGAAAAACTGTTTTTT.

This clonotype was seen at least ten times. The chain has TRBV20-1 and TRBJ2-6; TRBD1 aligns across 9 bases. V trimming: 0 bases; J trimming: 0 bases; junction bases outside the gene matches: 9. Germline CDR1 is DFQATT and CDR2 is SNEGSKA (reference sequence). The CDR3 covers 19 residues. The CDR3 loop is CSARDNPTGGFSGANVLTF. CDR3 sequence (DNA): TGCAGTGCTAGAGATAATCCGACAGGGGGTTTCTCTGGGGCCAACGTCCTGACTTTC.

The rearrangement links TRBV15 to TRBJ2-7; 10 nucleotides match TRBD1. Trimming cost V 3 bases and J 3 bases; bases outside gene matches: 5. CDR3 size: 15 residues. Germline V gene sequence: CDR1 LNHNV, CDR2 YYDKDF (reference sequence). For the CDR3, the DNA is TGTGCCACCAGCAGTGGTCGGGACAGGGGCTACGAGCAGTACTTC. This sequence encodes CATSSGRDRGYEQYF.

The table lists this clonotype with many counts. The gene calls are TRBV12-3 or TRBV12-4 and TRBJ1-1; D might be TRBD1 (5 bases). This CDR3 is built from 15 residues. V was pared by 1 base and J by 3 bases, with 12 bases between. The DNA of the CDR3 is TGTGCCAGCAGTTTAGGGGACGGACCTTACACTGAAGCTTTCTTT. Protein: CASSLGDGPYTEAFF.

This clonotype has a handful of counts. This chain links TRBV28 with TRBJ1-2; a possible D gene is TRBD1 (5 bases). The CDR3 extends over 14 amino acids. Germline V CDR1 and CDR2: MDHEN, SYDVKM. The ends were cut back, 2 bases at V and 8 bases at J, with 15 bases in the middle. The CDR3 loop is CASSLQGPYEGYTF. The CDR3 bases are TGTGCCAGCAGTTTACAGGGCCCCTATGAGGGCTACACCTTC.

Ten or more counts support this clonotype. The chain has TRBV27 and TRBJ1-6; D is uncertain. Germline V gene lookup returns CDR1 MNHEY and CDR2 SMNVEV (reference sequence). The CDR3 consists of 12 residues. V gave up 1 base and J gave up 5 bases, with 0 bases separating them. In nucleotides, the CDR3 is TGTGCCAGCAGTTTATATAATTCACCCCTCCACTTT. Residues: CASSLYNSPLHF.

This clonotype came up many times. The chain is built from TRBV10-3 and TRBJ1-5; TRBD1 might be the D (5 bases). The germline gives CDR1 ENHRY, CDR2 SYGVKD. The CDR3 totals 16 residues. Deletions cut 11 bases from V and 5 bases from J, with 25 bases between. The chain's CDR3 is CAASSYPGIGDQPQHF. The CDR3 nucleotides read TGTGCCGCCTCCTCTTATCCAGGGATCGGAGATCAGCCCCAGCATTTT.

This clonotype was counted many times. The CDR3, as DNA: TGCGCCAGCAGCTCACGGGACAGTGACTACGAGCAGTACTTC. Amino acid sequence: CASSSRDSDYEQYF. The chain combines TRBV5-1 with TRBJ2-7, with TRBD1 matching over 7 bases. The J segment lost 3 bases and the V segment lost 3 bases, leaving 6 bases of the junction unmatched. The CDR3 has 14 amino acids. Germline-derived CDR1 and CDR2 are SGHRS and YFSETQ.

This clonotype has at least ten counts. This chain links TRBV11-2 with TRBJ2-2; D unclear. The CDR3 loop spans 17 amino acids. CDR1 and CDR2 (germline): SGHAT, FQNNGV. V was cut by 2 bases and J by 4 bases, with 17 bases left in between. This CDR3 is CASSLSSHRASTGELFF. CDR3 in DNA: TGTGCCAGCAGCTTAAGCAGCCACCGGGCGAGCACCGGGGAGCTGTTTTTT.

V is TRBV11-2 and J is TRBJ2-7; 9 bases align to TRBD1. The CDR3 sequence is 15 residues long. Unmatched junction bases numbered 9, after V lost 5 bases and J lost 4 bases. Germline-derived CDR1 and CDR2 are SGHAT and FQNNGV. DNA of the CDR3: TGTGCCAGCAGCCCCGCACAGGGGGCGAATTACGAGCAGTACTTC. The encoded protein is CASSPAQGANYEQYF.

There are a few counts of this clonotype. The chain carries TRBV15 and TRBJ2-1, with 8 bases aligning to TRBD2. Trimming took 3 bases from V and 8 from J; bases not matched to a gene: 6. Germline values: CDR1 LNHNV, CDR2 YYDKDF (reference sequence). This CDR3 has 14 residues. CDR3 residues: CATSSRRAGDEQFF. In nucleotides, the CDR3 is TGTGCCACCAGCAGCCGACGAGCGGGGGATGAGCAGTTCTTC.

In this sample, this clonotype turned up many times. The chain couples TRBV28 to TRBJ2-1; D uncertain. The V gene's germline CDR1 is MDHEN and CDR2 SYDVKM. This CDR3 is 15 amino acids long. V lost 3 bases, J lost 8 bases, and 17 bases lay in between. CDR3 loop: CASSFRQWGFDEQFF. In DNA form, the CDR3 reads TGTGCCAGCAGTTTTCGGCAATGGGGATTCGATGAGCAGTTCTTC.

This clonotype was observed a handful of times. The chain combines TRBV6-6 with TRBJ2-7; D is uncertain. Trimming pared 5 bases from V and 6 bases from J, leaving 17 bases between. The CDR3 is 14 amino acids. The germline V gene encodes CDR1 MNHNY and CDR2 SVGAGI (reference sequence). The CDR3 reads CASSPPDRYGEQYF. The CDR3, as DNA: TGTGCCAGCAGTCCACCTGACCGGTATGGCGAGCAGTACTTC.